This is a list of T cell receptor beta chains from one sample in a study of cytomegalovirus exposure and HLA in healthy donors. Repertoires were generated with immunoSEQ multiplex PCR, while TCRdb's copy carries only in-frame clones and drops some. The table includes 100,000 to 150,000 clones, around 94% detected once. The source material was PBMCs. These receptors were taken from a woman aged 18-29 years in good health and CMV-seronegative. CDR3s include the opening cysteine and the closing phenylalanine or tryptophan. A D gene is named only where the DNA matches it firmly. The size of a clone is reported for some rows only, either as once, few or many, or as a class for expanded clones.

>TRBJ2-7|TRBV28|-|-
TGTGCCAGCAGTTTAGGGGGCACCTACGAGCAGTACTTC
CASSLGGTYEQYF
>TRBJ2-3|TRBV6-1|-|-
TGTGCCAGCAGTGACTCCTGGACAGCCACAGATACGCAGTATTTT
CASSDSWTATDTQYF
>TRBJ2-2|TRBV25-1|-|-
TGTGCCAGCAGCCGGAGGGGGGGGGACACCGGGGAGCTGTTTTTT
CASSRRGGDTGELFF
>TRBJ2-7|TRBV5-1|-|-
TGCGCCAGCAGCTTGGCGGCGGGCTACGAGCAGTACTTC
CASSLAAGYEQYF
>TRBJ1-1|TRBV11-1|-|-
TGTGCCAGCAGCCCCCAAGTCCCGACAAGAGCTTTCTTT
CASSPQVPTRAFF
>TRBJ2-1|TRBV5-1|-|TRBD2
TGCGCCAGCAGCTATTGGAGGGCGGGAGCCCACAATGAGCAGTTCTTC
CASSYWRAGAHNEQFF
>TRBJ1-2|TRBV10-3|-|TRBD1
TGTGCCATCAGTGAGCGCCCGGGAGGGGGCGCCTCCGTGACCTTC
CAISERPGGGASVTF
>TRBJ2-3|TRBV5-1|few|-
TGCGCCAGCAGCTTCGGAGGGGGGGCAATAGATACGCAGTATTTT
CASSFGGGAIDTQYF
>TRBJ1-1|TRBV14|-|-
TGTGCCAGCAGCCCCGGCGGGGCTGAAGCTTTCTTT
CASSPGGAEAFF
>TRBJ1-1|TRBV5-1|-|TRBD1
TGCGCCAGCAGCTTGGGGACAGGTTTCATGAACACTGAAGCTTTCTTT
CASSLGTGFMNTEAFF
>TRBJ2-1|TRBV6-1|-|-
TGTGCCAGCAACCTGAGGAGGGGGCGCGTAGAGCAGTTCTTC
CASNLRRGRVEQFF
>TRBJ2-3|TRBV7-9|once|-
TGTGCCAGCAGCCCCGGCGGTGGGGCGGATACGCAGTATTTT
CASSPGGGADTQYF
>TRBJ2-7|TRBV30|-|TRBD1
TGTGCCTGGAGGAGGACAGGGGCTTACGAGCAGTACTTC
CAWRRTGAYEQYF
>TRBJ2-2|TRBV28|-|TRBD1
TGTGCCAGCTTTAAAAGGGCAGGGGGTTACACCGGGGAGCTGTTTTTT
CASFKRAGGYTGELFF
>TRBJ2-7|TRBV28|-|-
TGTGCCAGCAGTCGACTTCTGGGGAGCTCCTACGAGCAGTACTTC
CASSRLLGSSYEQYF